The entry below gives a single T cell receptor beta chain sequence along with its context. What it binds is not known. Clones were sequenced by immunoSEQ multiplex PCR, and TCRdb holds only the in-frame ones, with some missing. The table lists over a million clones, over 95% of them singletons. With 3 bases removed from V and 0 bases from J, the gap between germline ends came to 12 bases. In germline, CDR1 is SNHLY, CDR2 FYNNEI. This CDR3 comprises 16 residues. The data are from a study of shared clonotypes between healthy human individuals. Study as a whole: A donor's plate count was three for CD4 naive and three for CD4 memory; CD8 naive had two and CD8 memory one.

Overall study results and limits: Naive subsets, compared against memory subsets, generally had larger estimated richness values.

This TCR was recovered from a man aged 25 to 40 in good health. The sequencing input was naive CD4+ T cells sorted from blood. Subset meaning: CD45RA+ positively selected. V gene TRBV2 combines with J gene TRBJ1-3, with no clear D. This CDR3 is CASSDFSGASGNTIYF. In DNA form, the CDR3 reads TGTGCCAGCAGTGACTTCTCCGGAGCCTCTGGAAACACCATATATTTT.